This is a list of T cell receptor beta chains from one sample in a study of blood T cell repertoires in COVID-19. The repertoire was sequenced with immunoSEQ multiplex PCR; TCRdb's copy has only in-frame clones and lacks some. The top ten hold 4.2% of the sample, which has more than 200,000 clones, roughly 84% seen once. The material sequenced was peripheral blood. The receptors originated from a man aged 60 to 75 with acute or convalescent COVID-19. Each CDR3 is given with its conserved first and last residue. A D gene is named only where the DNA matches it firmly. The size of a clone is reported for some rows only, either as once, few or many, or as a class for expanded clones.

j_gene,d_gene,v_gene,abundance,CDR3nt,CDR3aa
TRBJ1-4,-,TRBV4-1,-,TGCGCCAGCAGCCATCCCGACAGCTTTAATGAAAAACTGTTTTTT,CASSHPDSFNEKLFF
TRBJ2-2,TRBD2,TRBV10-1,-,TGCGCCAGCAGTCAGGGACTAGCGGGGGCCGCGAACACCGGGGAGCTGTTTTTT,CASSQGLAGAANTGELFF
TRBJ1-2,-,TRBV6-5,-,TGTGCCAGCAAAGTTCCGGGGAACTATGGCTACACCTTC,CASKVPGNYGYTF
TRBJ1-3,-,TRBV4-2,-,TGTGCCAGCAGCCAAGGCAGGGGCTCTGGAAACACCATATATTTT,CASSQGRGSGNTIYF
TRBJ1-1,-,TRBV6-5,-,TGTGCCAGCAGTTACATCACGGGGAGTGAAGCTTTCTTT,CASSYITGSEAFF
TRBJ1-3,-,TRBV5-1,-,TGCGCCAGCAGCTTGGTCGGGGACTCTGGAAACACCATATATTTT,CASSLVGDSGNTIYF
TRBJ2-5,-,TRBV9,-,TGTGCCAGCAGCCCAAGACAGCACCAAGAGACCCAGTACTTC,CASSPRQHQETQYF
TRBJ2-7,TRBD2,TRBV28,few,TGTGCCAGCAGTTCAGGACTAGTCTACGAGCAGTACTTC,CASSSGLVYEQYF
TRBJ2-2,TRBD1,TRBV11-3,once,TGTGCCAGCAGCTGGACAGGGACGGCCGGGGAGCTGTTTTTT,CASSWTGTAGELFF
TRBJ2-1,TRBD2,TRBV7-9,-,TGTGCCAGCGGAGCAGCGGGGACCTACAATGAGCAGTTCTTC,CASGAAGTYNEQFF
TRBJ2-1,-,TRBV20-1,once,TGCAGTGCCCTCTACTACAATGAGCAGTTCTTC,CSALYYNEQFF
TRBJ1-6,-,TRBV7-8,-,TGTGCCAGCAGCTTAGCCAGGACAGATTATAATTCACCCCTCCACTTT,CASSLARTDYNSPLHF
TRBJ1-2,-,TRBV6-1,-,TGTGCCAGCAGCCTACAGGGAACCGATAACTATGGCTACACCTTC,CASSLQGTDNYGYTF
TRBJ2-5,TRBD1,TRBV7-2,-,TGTGCCAGCAGCCAAAACAGGGGGCGCGGTGAGACCCAGTACTTC,CASSQNRGRGETQYF
TRBJ2-3,-,TRBV7-3,-,TGTGCCAGCAGCCCGTCGCGGGGACGCACAGATACGCAGTATTTT,CASSPSRGRTDTQYF
TRBJ1-1,-,TRBV11-2,-,TGTGCCAGCAGCTCCGCCCAGGGTACGGTTGAAGCTTTCTTT,CASSSAQGTVEAFF
TRBJ1-6,TRBD1,TRBV7-8,-,TGTGCCAGCAGCTACAGGACAGGGGCTAATTCACCCCTCCACTTT,CASSYRTGANSPLHF
TRBJ1-1,TRBD1,TRBV19,-,TGTGCCAGTAGTATAGGCGGACAGGGAGGCACTGAAGCTTTCTTT,CASSIGGQGGTEAFF
TRBJ2-1,TRBD1,TRBV9,-,TGTGCCAGTTCCGGCGACAGGGGTCCAAACAATGAGCAGTTCTTC,CASSGDRGPNNEQFF
TRBJ2-5,-,TRBV7-3,-,TGTGCCAGCGGAATGACTAGGGAGACCCAGTACTTC,CASGMTRETQYF
TRBJ1-3,-,TRBV3-1/TRBV3-2,-,TGTGCCAGCAGCCAAGATCCTCGTTGGACAGTACGAAACACCATATATTTT,CASSQDPRWTVRNTIYF
TRBJ2-7,-,TRBV9,-,TGTGCCAGCAGCGTCACCCAGGACAGCTCCTACGAGCAGTACTTC,CASSVTQDSSYEQYF
TRBJ1-3,-,TRBV9,-,TGTGCCAGCAGCCCCCCCGAGGCTGGAAACACCATATATTTT,CASSPPEAGNTIYF
TRBJ2-7,TRBD1,TRBV10-1,-,TGCGCCAGCAGTCGGAGGGACAGGGAATCGTACGAGCAGTACTTC,CASSRRDRESYEQYF
TRBJ1-3,-,TRBV11-2,-,TGTGCCAGCAGCCCGAGACCAGGGGGAAACACCATATATTTT,CASSPRPGGNTIYF
TRBJ2-7,TRBD2,TRBV9,once,TGTGCCAGCAGCGTTTGGGGGAGGGCCGAAGACGAGCAGTACTTC,CASSVWGRAEDEQYF
TRBJ1-2,-,TRBV5-5,-,TGTGCCAGCAGCTTGCCCAGTGGGGCCGGTGGCTACACCTTC,CASSLPSGAGGYTF
TRBJ1-1,-,TRBV9,-,TGTGCCAGCAGCGTCGGGCAGGGGTCTGAAGCTTTCTTT,CASSVGQGSEAFF
TRBJ2-1,-,TRBV6-2/TRBV6-3,-,TGTGCCAGCAGTTACTTCAGCTACAATGAGCAGTTCTTC,CASSYFSYNEQFF
TRBJ2-3,TRBD2,TRBV3-1/TRBV3-2,once,TGTGCCAGCAGCCAAGATGGGGGCCCAGCGGGGGGCCGGAAAGATACGCAGTATTTT,CASSQDGGPAGGRKDTQYF
TRBJ2-7,-,TRBV2,-,TGTGCCAGCTCCGGGACTCCTCTTTACTTC,CASSGTPLYF
TRBJ1-3,-,TRBV4-1,-,TGCGCCAGCAGCCAAGAGGGGACTTCTGGAAACACCATATATTTT,CASSQEGTSGNTIYF
TRBJ2-5,TRBD2,TRBV18,-,TGTGCCAGCTCACCAAGGACTAGCGGGGGGACGGTGATAGAGACCCAGTACTTC,CASSPRTSGGTVIETQYF
TRBJ2-3,TRBD2,TRBV10-3,-,TGTGCCATCAGTGAAAGGGGCCGAGGACTAGCGGCCTCGGATACGCAGTATTTT,CAISERGRGLAASDTQYF
TRBJ2-5,TRBD2,TRBV7-2,-,TGTGCCAGCAGCTTAGGACTAGCGCGTCCCCAAGAGACCCAGTACTTC,CASSLGLARPQETQYF
TRBJ2-1,TRBD1,TRBV28,-,TGTGCCAGCAGCACGGGACAGGGTGATAGTGTGAGTCTCTACAATGAGCAGTTCTTC,CASSTGQGDSVSLYNEQFF
TRBJ1-4,TRBD1,TRBV28,-,TGTGCCAGCATCGACCGCCAGGGGGCGTTTGAAAAACTGTTTTTT,CASIDRQGAFEKLFF
TRBJ2-6,-,TRBV28,few,TGTGCCAGCAGGTCAGAGGGGGCTGGGGCCAACGTCCTGACTTTC,CASRSEGAGANVLTF
TRBJ1-1,TRBD1,TRBV6-5,once,TGTGCCAGCAGTCACGGGACAGTGAACACTGAAGCTTTCTTT,CASSHGTVNTEAFF
TRBJ1-1,-,TRBV18,-,TGTGCCAGCTCCACCAATCAGGGAGGCACTGAAGCTTTCTTT,CASSTNQGGTEAFF
TRBJ2-2,TRBD2,TRBV15,-,TGTGCCACCAGCCCTGGACTAGCGGGTAACACCGGGGAGCTGTTTTTT,CATSPGLAGNTGELFF